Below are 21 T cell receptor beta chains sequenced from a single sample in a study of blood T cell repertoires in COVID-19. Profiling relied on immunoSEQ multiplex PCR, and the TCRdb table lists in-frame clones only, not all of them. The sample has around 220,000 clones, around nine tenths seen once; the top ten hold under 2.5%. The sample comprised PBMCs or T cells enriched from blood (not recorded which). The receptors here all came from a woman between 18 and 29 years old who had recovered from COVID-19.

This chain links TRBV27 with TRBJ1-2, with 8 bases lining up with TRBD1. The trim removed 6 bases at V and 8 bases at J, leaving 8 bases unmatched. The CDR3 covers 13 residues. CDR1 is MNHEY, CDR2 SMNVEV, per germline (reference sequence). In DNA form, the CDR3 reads TGTGCCAGCAGATACTCTACAGGGGGAGGCTACACCTTC. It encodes CASRYSTGGGYTF.

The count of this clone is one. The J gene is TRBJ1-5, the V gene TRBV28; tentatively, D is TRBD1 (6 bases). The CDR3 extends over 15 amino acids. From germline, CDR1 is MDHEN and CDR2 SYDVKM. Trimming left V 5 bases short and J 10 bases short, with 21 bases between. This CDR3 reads CASSAQIGTFYPQHF. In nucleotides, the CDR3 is TGTGCCAGCAGTGCACAGATCGGGACATTCTATCCCCAGCATTTT.

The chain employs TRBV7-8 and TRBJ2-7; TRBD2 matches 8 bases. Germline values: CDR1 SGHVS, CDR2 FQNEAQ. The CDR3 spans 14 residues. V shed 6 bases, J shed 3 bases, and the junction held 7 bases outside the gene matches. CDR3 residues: CASRNTSGGYEQYF. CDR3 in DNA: TGTGCCAGCAGGAATACTAGCGGAGGCTACGAGCAGTACTTC.

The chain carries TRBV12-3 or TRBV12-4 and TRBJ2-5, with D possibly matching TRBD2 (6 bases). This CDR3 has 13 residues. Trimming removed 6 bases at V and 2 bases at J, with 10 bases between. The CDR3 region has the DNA TGTGCCAGCAGGCTAAGCGGGCAAGAGACCCAGTACTTC. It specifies CASRLSGQETQYF.

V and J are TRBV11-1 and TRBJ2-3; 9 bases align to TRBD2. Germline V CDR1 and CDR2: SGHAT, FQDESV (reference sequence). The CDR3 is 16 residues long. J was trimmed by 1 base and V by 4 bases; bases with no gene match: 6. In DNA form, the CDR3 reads TGTGCCAGCAGCTGGATAGCGGGAGCGGGCACAGATACGCAGTATTTT. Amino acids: CASSWIAGAGTDTQYF.

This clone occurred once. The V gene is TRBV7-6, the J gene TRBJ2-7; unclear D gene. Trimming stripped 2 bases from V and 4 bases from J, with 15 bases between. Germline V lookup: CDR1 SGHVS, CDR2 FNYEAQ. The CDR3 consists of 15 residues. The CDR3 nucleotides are TGTGCCAGCAGCTTATCCGGGTTTTTTGGTTACGAGCAGTACTTC. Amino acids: CASSLSGFFGYEQYF.

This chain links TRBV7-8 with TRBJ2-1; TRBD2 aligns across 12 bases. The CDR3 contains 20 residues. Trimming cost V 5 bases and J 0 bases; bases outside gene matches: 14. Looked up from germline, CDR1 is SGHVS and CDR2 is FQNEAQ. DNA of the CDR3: TGTGCCAGCAGCATACGGACTAGCGGGACATCCTGGAGCTCCTACAATGAGCAGTTCTTC. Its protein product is CASSIRTSGTSWSSYNEQFF.

In DNA form, the CDR3 reads TGTGCCAGCAGTTTGGCCGGGACAACGACGGAGACCCAGTACTTC. Translated: CASSLAGTTTETQYF. The chain couples TRBV27 to TRBJ2-5; possible D gene TRBD1, 6 bases. Between the trimmed V and J ends, which lost 3 bases and 5 bases, there was a span of 16 bases. CDR1 and CDR2 from the germline V gene are MNHEY and SMNVEV (reference sequence). CDR3 length: 15 residues.

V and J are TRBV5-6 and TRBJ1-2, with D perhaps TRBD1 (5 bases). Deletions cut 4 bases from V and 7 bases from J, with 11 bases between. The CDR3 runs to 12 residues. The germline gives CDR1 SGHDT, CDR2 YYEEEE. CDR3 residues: CASSGTGFGYTF. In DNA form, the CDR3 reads TGTGCCAGCAGCGGTACAGGATTTGGCTACACCTTC.

The CDR3 coding sequence is TGTGCCAGCAGCTGGACAGGAACGATGAACAATGAGCAGTTCTTC. It codes for CASSWTGTMNNEQFF. The chain couples TRBV5-6 to TRBJ2-1; TRBD1 aligns across 7 bases. Trimming at V came to 3 bases and at J to 5 bases, leaving 8 bases not matched to a gene. Per germline, CDR1 SGHDT and CDR2 YYEEEE. CDR3 length: 15 amino acids.

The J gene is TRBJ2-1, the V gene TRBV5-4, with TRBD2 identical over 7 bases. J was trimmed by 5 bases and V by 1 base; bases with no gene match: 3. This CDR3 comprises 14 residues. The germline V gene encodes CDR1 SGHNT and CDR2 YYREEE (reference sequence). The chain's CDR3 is CASSLLGLNNEQFF. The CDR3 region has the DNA TGTGCCAGCAGCTTGCTGGGACTAAACAATGAGCAGTTCTTC.

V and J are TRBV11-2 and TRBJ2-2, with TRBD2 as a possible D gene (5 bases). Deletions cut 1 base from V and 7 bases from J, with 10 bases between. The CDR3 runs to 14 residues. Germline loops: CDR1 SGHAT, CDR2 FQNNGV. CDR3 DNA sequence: TGTGCCAGCAGCTTAGTGGGGAGATTCGGGGAGCTGTTTTTT. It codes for CASSLVGRFGELFF.

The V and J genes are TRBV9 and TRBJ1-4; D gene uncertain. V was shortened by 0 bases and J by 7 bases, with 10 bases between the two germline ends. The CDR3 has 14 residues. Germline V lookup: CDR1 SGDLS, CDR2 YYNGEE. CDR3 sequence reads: CASSVDGVGEKLFF. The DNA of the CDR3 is TGTGCCAGCAGCGTAGACGGGGTGGGTGAAAAACTGTTTTTT.

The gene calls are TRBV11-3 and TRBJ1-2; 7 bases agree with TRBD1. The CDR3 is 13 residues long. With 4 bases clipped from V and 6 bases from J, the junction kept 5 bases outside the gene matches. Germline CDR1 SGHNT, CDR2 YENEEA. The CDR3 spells CASSSGTDNGYTF. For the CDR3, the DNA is TGTGCCAGCAGCTCCGGGACAGATAATGGCTACACCTTC.

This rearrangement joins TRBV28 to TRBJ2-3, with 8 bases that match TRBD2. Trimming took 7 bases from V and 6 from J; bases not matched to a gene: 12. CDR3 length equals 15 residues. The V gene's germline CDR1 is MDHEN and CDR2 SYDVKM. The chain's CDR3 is CASTTAGRATDTQYF. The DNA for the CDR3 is TGTGCCAGCACCACGGCCGGGAGGGCCACGGATACGCAGTATTTT.

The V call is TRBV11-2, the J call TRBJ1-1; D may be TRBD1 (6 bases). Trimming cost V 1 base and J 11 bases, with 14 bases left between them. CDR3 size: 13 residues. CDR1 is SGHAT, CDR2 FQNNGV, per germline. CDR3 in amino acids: CASSLAGVVVAFF. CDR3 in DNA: TGTGCCAGCAGCTTAGCAGGGGTGGTGGTGGCTTTCTTT.

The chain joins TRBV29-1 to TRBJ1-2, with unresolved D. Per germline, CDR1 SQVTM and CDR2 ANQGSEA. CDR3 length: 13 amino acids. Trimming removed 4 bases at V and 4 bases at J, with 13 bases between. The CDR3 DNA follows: TGCAGCGTTGGGTCACGCAACAGCTATGGCTACACCTTC. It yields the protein CSVGSRNSYGYTF.

Here the CDR3 reads CASSLDRGMNTEAFF. The CDR3 DNA follows: TGCGCCAGCAGCCTGGACAGGGGAATGAACACTGAAGCTTTCTTT. The V call is TRBV5-1, the J call TRBJ1-1, with 9 bases fitting TRBD1. Trimming at V came to 4 bases and at J to 0 bases, leaving 4 bases not matched to a gene. The germline CDR1 and CDR2 sequences are SGHRS and YFSETQ. The CDR3 totals 15 residues.

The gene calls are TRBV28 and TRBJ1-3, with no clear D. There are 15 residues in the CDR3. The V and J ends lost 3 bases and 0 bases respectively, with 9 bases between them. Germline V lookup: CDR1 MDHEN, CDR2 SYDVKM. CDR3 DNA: TGTGCCAGCAGTTTGGGTGGGAGCTCTGGAAACACCATATATTTT. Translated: CASSLGGSSGNTIYF.

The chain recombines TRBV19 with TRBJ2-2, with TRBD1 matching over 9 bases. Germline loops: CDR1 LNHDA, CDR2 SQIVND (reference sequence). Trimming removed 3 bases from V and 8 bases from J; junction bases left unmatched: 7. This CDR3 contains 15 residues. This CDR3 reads CASSIRGQGSGELFF. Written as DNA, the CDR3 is TGTGCCAGTAGTATCAGGGGACAGGGATCGGGGGAGCTGTTTTTT.

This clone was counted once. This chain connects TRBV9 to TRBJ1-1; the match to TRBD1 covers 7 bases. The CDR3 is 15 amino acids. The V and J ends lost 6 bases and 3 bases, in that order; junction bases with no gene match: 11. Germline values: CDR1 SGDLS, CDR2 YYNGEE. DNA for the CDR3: TGTGCCAGCACCCCACGGGGCAGGGGGGACACTGAAGCTTTCTTT. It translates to CASTPRGRGDTEAFF.